The text below deals with one T cell receptor beta chain. This sample is drawn from a study of technical replicates of blood from a few donors. Some clones are missing from TCRdb's copy, which holds only in-frame ones; the method was immunoSEQ multiplex PCR. The sample lists approximately 87,000 clones, approximately 92% occurring once. Germline V gene sequence: CDR1 SGHTS, CDR2 YDEGEE. The CDR3 runs to 12 residues. V was shortened by 10 bases and J by 2 bases, with 12 bases between the two germline ends. This receptor was identified in a human donor in good health. Some clones in this sample may be carry-over from other donors' samples. Sequencing was carried out using T cells isolated from PBMCs. The chain links TRBV5-8 to TRBJ1-2; no firm D call. This CDR3 reads CAAEYANYGYTF. CDR3 bases: TGTGCCGCAGAATACGCCAACTATGGCTACACCTTC. Variable domain in full (rest from reference TRBV5-8 and TRBJ1-2): EAGVTQSPTHLIKTRGQQATLRCSPISGHTSVYWYQQALGLGLQFLLWYDEGEERNRGNFPPRFSGRQFPNYSSELNVNALELEDSALYLCAAEYANYGYTFGSGTRLTVV.